This paragraph reports one TCR beta chain. With only one base between it and a far larger clone, this is likely a read error. The sample belongs to a study of regulatory T cells in long-lasting Graves disease. Researchers made TCR beta libraries by using iRepertoire HTBI primers and running Arm-PCR on CDR3 regions. TCRdb called the multiplex PCR reads again in MiXCR, with one record for every CDR3 protein. Of 350,000 to 550,000 distinct CDR3 sequences detected, roughly 15% appear once; the ten largest clones hold 20% to 25%. As to time point: newly diagnosed GD, antithyroid drugs for less than 3 months. With RNA extracted from PBMCs as input, the TCR library was made. This sample was shared with a second study, whose subject was T cells in Graves' hyperthyroidism and ophthalmopathy.

This clonotype was obtained from a woman in her late teens or twenties with Graves disease. The input for sequencing was peripheral blood mononuclear cells (PBMCs), taken at new diagnosis, from a patient treated with antithyroid drugs.

CDR3 residues: CASSPQAGGPRKTQYF. Here the CDR3 DNA reads TGTGCCAGCAGCCCCCAAGCGGGAGGGCCCAGGAAGACCCAGTACTTC. This chain connects TRBV7-2 to TRBJ2-5; TRBD2 matches 10 bases. The CDR3 runs 16 residues. The junction had 12 bases not matched to a gene; V was cut back by 5 bases and J by 6 bases. Looked up from germline, CDR1 is SGHTA and CDR2 is FQGNSA.